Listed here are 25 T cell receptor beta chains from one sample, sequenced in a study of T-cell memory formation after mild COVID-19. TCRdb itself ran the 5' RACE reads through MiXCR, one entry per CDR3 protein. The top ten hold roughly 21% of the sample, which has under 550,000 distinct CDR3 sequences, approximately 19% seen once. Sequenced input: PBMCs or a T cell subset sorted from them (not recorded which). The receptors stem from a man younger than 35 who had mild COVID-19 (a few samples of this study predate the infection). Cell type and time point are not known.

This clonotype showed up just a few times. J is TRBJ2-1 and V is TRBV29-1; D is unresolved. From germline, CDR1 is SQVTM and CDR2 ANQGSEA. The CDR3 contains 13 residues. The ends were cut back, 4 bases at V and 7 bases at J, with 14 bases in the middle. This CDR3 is CSVAELLWNEQFF. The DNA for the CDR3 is TGCAGCGTTGCAGAGCTCTTATGGAATGAGCAGTTCTTC.

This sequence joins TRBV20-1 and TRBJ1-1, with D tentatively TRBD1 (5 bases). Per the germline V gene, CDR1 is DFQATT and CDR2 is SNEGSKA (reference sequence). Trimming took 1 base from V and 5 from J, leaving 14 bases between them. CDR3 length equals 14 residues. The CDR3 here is CSARGGGPKTEAFF. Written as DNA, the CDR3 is TGCAGTGCTAGAGGGGGGGGACCAAAGACTGAAGCTTTCTTT.

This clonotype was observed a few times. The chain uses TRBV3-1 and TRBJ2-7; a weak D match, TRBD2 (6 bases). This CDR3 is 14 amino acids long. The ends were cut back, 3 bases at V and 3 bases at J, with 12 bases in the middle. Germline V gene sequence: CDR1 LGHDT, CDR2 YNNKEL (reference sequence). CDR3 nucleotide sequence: TGTGCCAGCAGCCAGACCGGGGGTGTCTACGAGCAGTACTTC. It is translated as CASSQTGGVYEQYF.

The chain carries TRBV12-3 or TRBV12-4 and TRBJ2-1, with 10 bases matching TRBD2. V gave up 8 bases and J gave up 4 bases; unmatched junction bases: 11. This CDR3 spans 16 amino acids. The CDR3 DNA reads TGTGCCAGCCGGGAGCGGGGGGGAACACCTTACAATGAGCAGTTCTTC. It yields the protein CASRERGGTPYNEQFF.

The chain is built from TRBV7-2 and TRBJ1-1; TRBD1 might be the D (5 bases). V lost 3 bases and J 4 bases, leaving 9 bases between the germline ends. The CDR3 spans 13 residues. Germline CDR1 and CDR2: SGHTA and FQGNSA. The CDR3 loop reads CASSFRAGTEAFF. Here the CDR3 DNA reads TGTGCCAGCAGCTTCAGGGCGGGCACTGAAGCTTTCTTT.

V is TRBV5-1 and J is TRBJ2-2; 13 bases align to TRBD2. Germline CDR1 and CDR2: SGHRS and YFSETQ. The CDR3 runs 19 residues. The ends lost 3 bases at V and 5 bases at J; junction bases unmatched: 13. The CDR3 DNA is TGCGCCAGCAGCTCCCGACTAGCGGGGGGCTCAAGGGGAACCGGGGAGCTGTTTTTT. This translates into CASSSRLAGGSRGTGELFF.

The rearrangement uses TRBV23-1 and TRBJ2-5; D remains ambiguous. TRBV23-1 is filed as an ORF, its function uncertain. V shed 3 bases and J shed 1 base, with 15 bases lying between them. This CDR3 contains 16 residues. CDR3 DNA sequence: TGCGCCAGCAGTCATCCGTTGGAACAGCCCCAAGAGACCCAGTACTTC. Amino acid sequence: CASSHPLEQPQETQYF.

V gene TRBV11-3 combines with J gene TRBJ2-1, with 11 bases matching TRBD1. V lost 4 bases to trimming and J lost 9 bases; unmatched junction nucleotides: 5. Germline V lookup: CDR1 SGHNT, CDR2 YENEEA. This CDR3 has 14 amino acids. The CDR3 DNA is TGTGCCAGCAGCTCGAGGACAGGGGGCTTTGAGCAGTTCTTC. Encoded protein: CASSSRTGGFEQFF.

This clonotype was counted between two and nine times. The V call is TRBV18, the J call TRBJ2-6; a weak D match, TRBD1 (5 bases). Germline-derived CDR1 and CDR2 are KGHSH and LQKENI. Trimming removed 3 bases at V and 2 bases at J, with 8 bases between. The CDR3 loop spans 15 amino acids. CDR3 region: CASSPDRTGANVLTF. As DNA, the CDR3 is TGTGCCAGCTCACCCGACAGAACTGGGGCCAACGTCCTGACTTTC.

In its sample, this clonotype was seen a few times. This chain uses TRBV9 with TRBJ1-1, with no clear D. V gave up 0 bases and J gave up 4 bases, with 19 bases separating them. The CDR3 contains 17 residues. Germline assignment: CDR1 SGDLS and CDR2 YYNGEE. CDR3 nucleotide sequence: TGTGCCAGCAGCGTAGGTTTTCTGAACAGCTTGCCCACTGAAGCTTTCTTT. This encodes CASSVGFLNSLPTEAFF.

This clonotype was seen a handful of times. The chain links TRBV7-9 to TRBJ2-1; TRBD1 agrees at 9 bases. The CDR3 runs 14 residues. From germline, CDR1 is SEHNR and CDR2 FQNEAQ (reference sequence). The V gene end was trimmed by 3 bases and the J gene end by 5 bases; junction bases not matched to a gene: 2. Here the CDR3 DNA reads TGTGCCAGCAGCTTTAGGACAGGGGACAATGAGCAGTTCTTC. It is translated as CASSFRTGDNEQFF. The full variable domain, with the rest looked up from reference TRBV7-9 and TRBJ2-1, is DTGVSQNPRHKITKRGQNVTFRCDPISEHNRLYWYRQTLGQGPEFLTYFQNEAQLEKSRLLSDRFSAERPKGSFSTLEIQRTEQGDSAMYLCASSFRTGDNEQFFGPGTRLTVL.

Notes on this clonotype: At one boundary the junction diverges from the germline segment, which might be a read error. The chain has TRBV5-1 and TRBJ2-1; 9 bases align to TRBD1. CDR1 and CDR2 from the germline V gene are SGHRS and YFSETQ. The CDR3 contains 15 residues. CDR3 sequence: CASSSPGQGYNEQLF. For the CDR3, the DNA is TGCGCCAGCAGCTCGCCGGGACAGGGCTACAATGAGCAGTTATTC.

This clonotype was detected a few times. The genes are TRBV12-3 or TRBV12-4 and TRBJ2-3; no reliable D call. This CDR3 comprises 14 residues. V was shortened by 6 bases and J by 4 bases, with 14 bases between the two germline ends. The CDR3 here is CASRGLYLADTQYF. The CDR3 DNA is TGTGCCAGCAGGGGCCTCTACCTCGCAGATACGCAGTATTTT.

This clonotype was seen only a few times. CDR3 sequence reads: CSVGEDRRAFF. The CDR3 region has the DNA TGCAGCGTTGGGGAGGACAGAAGAGCTTTCTTT. This rearrangement joins TRBV29-1 to TRBJ1-1; possibly TRBD1 for D (6 bases). Germline CDR1 SQVTM, CDR2 ANQGSEA. This CDR3 region has 11 residues. The V and J ends lost 4 bases and 10 bases respectively, with 13 bases between them.

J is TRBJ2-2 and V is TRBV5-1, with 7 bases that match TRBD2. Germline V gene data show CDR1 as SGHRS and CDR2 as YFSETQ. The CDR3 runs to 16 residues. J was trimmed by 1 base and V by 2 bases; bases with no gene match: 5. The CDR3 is CASSLGPSGNTGELFF. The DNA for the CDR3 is TGCGCCAGCAGCTTAGGGCCTAGCGGGAACACCGGGGAGCTGTTTTTT.

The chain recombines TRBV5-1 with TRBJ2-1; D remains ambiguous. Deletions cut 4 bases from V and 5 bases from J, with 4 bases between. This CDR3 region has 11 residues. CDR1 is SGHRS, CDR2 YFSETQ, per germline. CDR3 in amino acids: CASSMNNEQFF. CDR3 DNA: TGCGCCAGCAGCATGAACAATGAGCAGTTCTTC.

The CDR3 loop is CSALGHRDRASYGYTF. For the CDR3, the DNA is TGCAGTGCTCTAGGCCACCGGGACAGGGCCAGCTATGGCTACACCTTC. This sequence joins TRBV20-1 and TRBJ1-2, with 9 bases fitting TRBD1. V lost 5 bases to trimming and J lost 4 bases; unmatched junction nucleotides: 14. The CDR3 length is 16 residues. Per germline, CDR1 DFQATT and CDR2 SNEGSKA (reference sequence).

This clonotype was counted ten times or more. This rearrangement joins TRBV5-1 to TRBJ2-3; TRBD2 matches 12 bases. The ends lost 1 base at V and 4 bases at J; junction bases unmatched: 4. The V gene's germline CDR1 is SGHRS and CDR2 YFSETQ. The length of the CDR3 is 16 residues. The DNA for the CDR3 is TGCGCCAGCAGCTTGCAGACTAGCGGGGGCTCAGATACGCAGTATTTT. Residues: CASSLQTSGGSDTQYF. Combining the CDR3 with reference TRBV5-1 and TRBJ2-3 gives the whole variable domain KAGVTQTPRYLIKTRGQQVTLSCSPISGHRSVSWYQQTPGQGLQFLFEYFSETQRNKGNFPGRFSGRQFSNSRSEMNVSTLELGDSALYLCASSLQTSGGSDTQYFGPGTRLTVL.

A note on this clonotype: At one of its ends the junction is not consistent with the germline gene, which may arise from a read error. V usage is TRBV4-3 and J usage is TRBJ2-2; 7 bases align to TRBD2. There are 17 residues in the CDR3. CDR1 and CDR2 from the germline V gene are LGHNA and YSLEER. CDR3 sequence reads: CASSQVAGAANTWELFF. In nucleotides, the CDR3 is TGCGCCAGCAGCCAAGTGGCGGGAGCAGCGAACACCTGGGAGCTGTTTTTT.

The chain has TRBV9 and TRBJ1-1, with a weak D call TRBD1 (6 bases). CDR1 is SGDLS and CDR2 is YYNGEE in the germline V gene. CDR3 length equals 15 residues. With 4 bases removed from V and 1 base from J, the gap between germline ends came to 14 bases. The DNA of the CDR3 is TGTGCCAGCAGCAGAAGACAGGAACAGAACACTGAAGCTTTCTTT. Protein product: CASSRRQEQNTEAFF.

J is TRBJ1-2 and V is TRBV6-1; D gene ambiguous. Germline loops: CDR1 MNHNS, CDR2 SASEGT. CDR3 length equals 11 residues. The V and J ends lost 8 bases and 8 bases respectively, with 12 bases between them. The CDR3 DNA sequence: TGTGCCAGCTCTAACCCGACAGGCTACACCTTC. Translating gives CASSNPTGYTF.

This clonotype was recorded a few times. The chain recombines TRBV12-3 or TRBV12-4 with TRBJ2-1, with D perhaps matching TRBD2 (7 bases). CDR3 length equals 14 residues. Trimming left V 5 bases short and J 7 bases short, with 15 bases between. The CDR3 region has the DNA TGTGCCAGCAGTGAGGGGGGGGAAGGGAATGAGCAGTTCTTC. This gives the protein CASSEGGEGNEQFF.

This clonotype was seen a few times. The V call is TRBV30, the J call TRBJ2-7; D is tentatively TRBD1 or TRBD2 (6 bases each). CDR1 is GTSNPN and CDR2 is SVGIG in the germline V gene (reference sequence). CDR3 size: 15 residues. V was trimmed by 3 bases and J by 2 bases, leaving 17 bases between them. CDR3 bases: TGTGCCTGGAGCCTCCCGGGGGCTCTGGCCTACGAGCAGTACTTC. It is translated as CAWSLPGALAYEQYF.

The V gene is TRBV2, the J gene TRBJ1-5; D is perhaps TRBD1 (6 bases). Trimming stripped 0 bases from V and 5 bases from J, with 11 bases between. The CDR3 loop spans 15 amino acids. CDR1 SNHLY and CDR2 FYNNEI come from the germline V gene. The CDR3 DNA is TGTGCCAGCAGTGAAGCGCTGGCAGGGGATCAGCCCCAGCATTTT. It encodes CASSEALAGDQPQHF.

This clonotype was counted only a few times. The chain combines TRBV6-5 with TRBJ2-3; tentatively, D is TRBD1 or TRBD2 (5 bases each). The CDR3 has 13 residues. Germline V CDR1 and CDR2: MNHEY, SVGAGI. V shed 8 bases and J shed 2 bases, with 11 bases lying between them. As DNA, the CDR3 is TGTGCCAGCTCCGGGGCCCCCACAGATACGCAGTATTTT. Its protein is CASSGAPTDTQYF.